These 21 T cell receptor beta chains originate from one sample sequenced in a study of T cell repertoires in cytomegalovirus infection. Using its own MiXCR run on the reads, TCRdb lists one record per CDR3 protein. This sample has around 280,000 distinct CDR3 sequences, with about 9.2% found just once. Sequencing used PBMCs. The receptors shown here come from a human donor in good health (CMV status not recorded). Some clones in this sample may be carry-over from other donors' samples.

This clonotype was recorded many times. The V gene is TRBV7-9, the J gene TRBJ1-1; D remains unclear. V was clipped by 1 base and J by 6 bases, with 12 bases between them. The CDR3 sequence is 14 residues long. The germline gives CDR1 SEHNR, CDR2 FQNEAQ (reference sequence). The CDR3 is CASSLVGRGAEAFF. CDR3 sequence (DNA): TGTGCCAGCAGCTTAGTGGGCCGAGGAGCTGAAGCTTTCTTT. Full variable domain (rest looked up from reference TRBV7-9 and TRBJ1-1): DTGVSQNPRHKITKRGQNVTFRCDPISEHNRLYWYRQTLGQGPEFLTYFQNEAQLEKSRLLSDRFSAERPKGSFSTLEIQRTEQGDSAMYLCASSLVGRGAEAFFGQGTRLTVV.

This clonotype has ten or more counts. This rearrangement joins TRBV6-1 to TRBJ2-2; no clear D gene. Trimming left V 2 bases short and J 2 bases short, with 6 bases between. The CDR3 is 14 residues long. In germline, CDR1 is MNHNS, CDR2 SASEGT. In DNA form, the CDR3 reads TGTGCCAGCAGTGAAAAAGGCAACACCGGGGAGCTGTTTTTT. Protein sequence: CASSEKGNTGELFF.

This clonotype was counted ten times or more. The V call is TRBV7-2, the J call TRBJ2-7, with D possibly matching TRBD1 (5 bases). Trimming took off 0 bases at V and 3 bases at J, with 12 bases between the two ends. The germline CDR1 and CDR2 sequences are SGHTA and FQGNSA. This CDR3 has 15 amino acids. In DNA, the CDR3 is TGTGCCAGCAGCTTAGCGTCAGGGCCGGGCTACGAGCAGTACGTC. The encoded protein is CASSLASGPGYEQYV.

This clonotype appeared many times. CDR3 sequence reads: CSVGDRRGEQYF. Here the CDR3 DNA reads TGCAGCGTTGGTGACAGGAGGGGCGAGCAGTACTTC. The chain couples TRBV29-1 to TRBJ2-7; the D gene could be TRBD1 or TRBD2 (6 bases each). Germline V CDR1 and CDR2: SQVTM, ANQGSEA. The germline V and J ends were trimmed by 4 bases and 6 bases, with 13 bases remaining between them. This CDR3 has 12 amino acids.

This clonotype was recorded many times. This chain connects TRBV28 to TRBJ1-1; D gene ambiguous. The V gene's germline CDR1 is MDHEN and CDR2 SYDVKM. The length of the CDR3 is 10 residues. V shed 3 bases and J shed 10 bases, with 6 bases lying between them. The CDR3 bases are TGTGCCAGCAGTTTCGGGGTAGCTTTCTTT. Translating gives CASSFGVAFF.

This clonotype was observed a handful of times. The chain links TRBV6-6 to TRBJ2-7; 10 bases are shared with TRBD1. The germline V gene has CDR1 MNHNY and CDR2 SVGAGI (reference sequence). CDR3 size: 15 residues. The V gene end was trimmed by 6 bases and the J gene end by 1 base; junction bases not matched to a gene: 6. DNA of the CDR3: TGTGCCAGCAGCTCCGGGACAGGGGAATCCTACGAGCAGTACTTC. As protein: CASSSGTGESYEQYF.

The genes are TRBV20-1 and TRBJ1-2; weak D call: TRBD1 (6 bases). Germline assignment: CDR1 DFQATT and CDR2 SNEGSKA (reference sequence). This CDR3 region has 14 residues. The V and J ends lost 6 bases and 6 bases respectively, with 20 bases between them. The CDR3 region is CSAKSGGGLDGYTF. The CDR3 DNA follows: TGCAGTGCCAAAAGTGGGGGGGGGCTAGATGGCTACACCTTC.

This clonotype has ten or more counts. In nucleotides, the CDR3 is TGCGCCAGCAGCTTGGTATCGGAAGAGACCCAGTACTTC. Protein sequence: CASSLVSEETQYF. V gene TRBV5-1 combines with J gene TRBJ2-5; the D is unclear. Trimming pared 0 bases from V and 3 bases from J, leaving 6 bases between. The CDR3 is made up of 13 amino acids. The germline V gene encodes CDR1 SGHRS and CDR2 YFSETQ.

This clonotype was seen ten or more times. The chain links TRBV7-2 to TRBJ2-6; D unclear. Trimming shortened V by 8 bases and J by 6 bases, and 20 bases separated the two germline ends. Germline CDR1 SGHTA, CDR2 FQGNSA. CDR3 length equals 16 residues. The CDR3 is CASASQSPLKANVLTF. DNA for the CDR3: TGTGCCAGCGCTTCACAGAGCCCTCTGAAGGCCAACGTCCTGACTTTC.

This clonotype appeared many times. The genes are TRBV4-1 and TRBJ1-2; D unclear. The germline V gene has CDR1 MGHRA and CDR2 YSYEKL. This CDR3 spans 16 amino acids. The V end lost 4 bases, the J end lost 1 base, and 16 bases lay between the germline ends. The CDR3 DNA follows: TGCGCCAGCAGCCCACCCACACGGGCGCTTAACTATGGCTACACCTTC. Translation: CASSPPTRALNYGYTF.

This clonotype was seen repeatedly, ten times or more. V gene TRBV28 combines with J gene TRBJ1-2; 11 positions match TRBD1. V lost 6 bases, J lost 3 bases, and 12 bases stayed unmatched. The CDR3 loop spans 17 amino acids. Germline values: CDR1 MDHEN, CDR2 SYDVKM. The CDR3 DNA follows: TGTGCCAGCAGGACTGCCGGGACAGGGGGGCTTCACTATGGCTACACCTTC. Amino acid sequence: CASRTAGTGGLHYGYTF.

This clonotype was counted ten times or more. J is TRBJ2-7 and V is TRBV20-1; D not certain. Trimming left V 1 base short and J 5 bases short, with 12 bases between. CDR3 length equals 13 residues. Germline CDR1 and CDR2: DFQATT and SNEGSKA (reference sequence). The CDR3 here is CSARAPRGNEQYV. The CDR3 nucleotides are TGCAGTGCTAGAGCCCCCCGTGGCAACGAGCAGTACGTC.

In its sample, this clonotype was seen many times. This chain's CDR3 is CASSLERSYEQYV. CDR3 DNA sequence: TGTGCCAGCAGCTTAGAGCGGTCCTACGAGCAGTACGTC. The gene calls are TRBV11-1 and TRBJ2-7; a weak D match, TRBD2 (5 bases). V was trimmed by 1 base and J by 1 base, leaving 5 bases between them. The CDR3 totals 13 residues. Germline V gene data show CDR1 as SGHAT and CDR2 as FQDESV (reference sequence).

This clonotype has just a few counts. The chain links TRBV6-2 or TRBV6-3 to TRBJ1-1; TRBD1 is a possible D gene (6 bases). Deletions cut 8 bases from V and 5 bases from J, with 12 bases between. CDR3 length: 12 residues. Germline assignment: CDR1 MNHEY and CDR2 SVGEGT. This CDR3 reads CASEKRGTEAFF. The CDR3 DNA reads TGTGCCAGCGAAAAAAGGGGGACTGAAGCTTTCTTT.

The rearrangement joins TRBV29-1 to TRBJ2-2; TRBD1 matches at 9 bases. Germline V gene lookup returns CDR1 SQVTM and CDR2 ANQGSEA. CDR3 length: 19 amino acids. V trimming: 6 bases; J trimming: 0 bases; junction bases outside the gene matches: 17. The DNA of the CDR3 is TGCAGCGTCTCCTTCTCCCCGGGACAGGGAAAGGCGAACACCGGGGAGCTGTTTTTT. This encodes CSVSFSPGQGKANTGELFF.

The chain links TRBV4-1 to TRBJ2-3, with D possibly called TRBD1 or TRBD2 (5 bases each). CDR3 length: 15 amino acids. Germline V gene sequence: CDR1 MGHRA, CDR2 YSYEKL. V was pared by 0 bases and J by 4 bases, with 11 bases between. CDR3 sequence: CASSQENSGPDTQYF. In DNA form, the CDR3 reads TGCGCCAGCAGCCAAGAAAATTCGGGGCCAGATACGCAGTATTTT.

This clonotype has a count of ten or more. J is TRBJ2-3 and V is TRBV19, with D unclear. CDR3 size: 11 residues. Trimming shortened V by 5 bases and J by 6 bases, and 6 bases separated the two germline ends. The V gene's germline CDR1 is LNHDA and CDR2 SQIVND (reference sequence). The CDR3 loop is CASSDGDTQYF. The CDR3 DNA reads TGTGCCAGTAGTGACGGGGATACGCAGTATTTT.

The rearrangement joins TRBV6-1 to TRBJ1-1, with a possible D match to TRBD1 (5 bases). The CDR3 sequence is 15 residues long. Germline assignment: CDR1 MNHNS and CDR2 SASEGT. Between the trimmed V and J ends, which lost 4 bases and 4 bases, there was a span of 16 bases. The CDR3: CASSAQGTSLTEAFF. The CDR3 bases are TGTGCCAGCAGTGCACAAGGGACGTCGCTCACTGAAGCTTTCTTT.

This clonotype was counted only a few times. The rearrangement uses TRBV20-1 and TRBJ2-1; 9 nucleotides line up with TRBD1. With V trimmed by 0 bases and J by 6 bases, 6 bases remained unmatched. This CDR3 comprises 15 residues. Germline V gene data show CDR1 as DFQATT and CDR2 as SNEGSKA (reference sequence). This CDR3 reads CSARDGTGRGNEQFF. As DNA, the CDR3 is TGCAGTGCTAGAGATGGGACAGGGAGAGGCAATGAGCAGTTCTTC.

This clonotype was detected many times. The genes are TRBV28 and TRBJ1-1; 7 bases line up with TRBD1. There are 14 residues in the CDR3. The V segment lost 6 bases and the J segment 4 bases; nucleotides outside the gene matches: 8. CDR1 and CDR2 from the germline V gene are MDHEN and SYDVKM. For the CDR3, the DNA is TGTGCCAGCAGGGCCGGCAGGGGGACCACTGAAGCTTTCTTT. Residues: CASRAGRGTTEAFF.

The table lists this clonotype with many counts. This chain links TRBV20-1 with TRBJ2-5; D perhaps matches TRBD1 (6 bases). This CDR3 comprises 15 residues. V lost 3 bases and J lost 2, with 16 bases in between. Germline CDR1 reads DFQATT; CDR2 reads SNEGSKA (reference sequence). CDR3 nucleotides: TGCAGTGCTAGTATGGGACAATTGTTTCAAGAGACCCAGTACTTC. Translated: CSASMGQLFQETQYF.